The 17 T cell receptor beta chains below come from one sample, sequenced in a study of T-cell reconstitution after alpha-beta-depleted transplantation in children. Preparing the TCRbeta library involved the use of unique molecular identifiers. In TCRdb, the PCR reads were re-called with MiXCR into one record per CDR3 protein. The top ten clones hold 5% to 6.5% of a sample with some 200,000 distinct CDR3 sequences, about 6.6% of them seen once. The input for sequencing was PBMCs, taken before TCRalphabeta/CD19-depleted stem cell transplant. The receptors come from a boy between 2 and 10 years old with acute lymphoblastic leukemia, due to receive a stem cell transplant.

This clonotype was picked up many times. The chain joins TRBV6-1 to TRBJ2-3, with D perhaps TRBD2 (5 bases). The germline CDR1 and CDR2 sequences are MNHNS and SASEGT. V lost 6 bases and J 5 bases, leaving 6 bases between the germline ends. CDR3 length: 11 residues. For the CDR3, the DNA is TGTGCCAGCAGGGGAGTAGATACGCAGTATTTT. Translated, it gives CASRGVDTQYF.

This clonotype was picked up many times. The chain recombines TRBV28 with TRBJ1-5; TRBD1 aligns across 7 bases. Germline V gene sequence: CDR1 MDHEN, CDR2 SYDVKM. Trimming at V came to 2 bases and at J to 7 bases, leaving 8 bases not matched to a gene. This CDR3 region has 15 residues. The CDR3, as DNA: TGTGCCAGCAGTTTACCGACAGGGTACGGGCAGCCCCAGCATTTT. Protein: CASSLPTGYGQPQHF. Full variable domain (outside the CDR3, taken from reference TRBV28 and TRBJ1-5): DVKVTQSSRYLVKRTGEKVFLECVQDMDHENMFWYRQDPGLGLRLIYFSYDVKMKEKGDIPEGYSVSREKKERFSLILESASTNQTSMYLCASSLPTGYGQPQHFGDGTRLSIL.

This clonotype has only a few counts. The genes are TRBV28 and TRBJ1-1, with 7 positions matching TRBD1. J was trimmed by 1 base and V by 9 bases; bases with no gene match: 5. Germline V gives CDR1 MDHEN, CDR2 SYDVKM. The CDR3 has 13 amino acids. CDR3 coding DNA: TGTGCCAGTAGGGACAGCTCGAACACTGAAGCTTTCTTT. Translation: CASRDSSNTEAFF.

This clonotype was recorded a few times. The chain joins TRBV20-1 to TRBJ2-6; unclear D gene. V lost 4 bases to trimming and J lost 0 bases, with 13 bases between them. Germline V lookup: CDR1 DFQATT, CDR2 SNEGSKA (reference sequence). The CDR3 has 16 amino acids. The CDR3 DNA is TGCAGTGCTAAGGGATCCGGCTCCTCTGGGGCCAACGTCCTGACTTTC. It translates to CSAKGSGSSGANVLTF.

The sample holds many counts of this clonotype. This rearrangement joins TRBV28 to TRBJ2-1, with 8 bases aligning to TRBD1. CDR1 is MDHEN and CDR2 is SYDVKM in the germline V gene. Losses at the gene ends were 6 bases for V and 11 bases for J; bases not matched to a gene: 3. CDR3 length: 11 amino acids. CDR3 nucleotide sequence: TGTGCCAGCAGAGGCAGGGGGCAGCAGTTCTTC. Translation: CASRGRGQQFF.

This clonotype was seen ten or more times. The chain is built from TRBV11-2 and TRBJ2-2; D uncertain. The germline V and J ends were trimmed by 7 bases and 6 bases, with 9 bases remaining between them. The germline V gene encodes CDR1 SGHAT and CDR2 FQNNGV. The CDR3 consists of 12 residues. The CDR3 here is CASILSSGELFF. CDR3 bases: TGTGCCAGCATACTAAGCTCCGGGGAGCTGTTTTTT.

There are a few counts of this clonotype. The rearrangement links TRBV29-1 to TRBJ2-5; either TRBD1 or TRBD2 may fit D (5 bases each). V lost 4 bases and J lost 4, with 13 bases in between. The germline gives CDR1 SQVTM, CDR2 ANQGSEA. The CDR3 consists of 13 residues. The CDR3 DNA follows: TGCAGCGTTGTTGGGGGAGTGGGAGAGACCCAGTACTTC. Protein sequence: CSVVGGVGETQYF.

This clonotype was recorded at least ten times. The rearrangement uses TRBV7-2 and TRBJ2-7, with D perhaps TRBD1 (6 bases). Germline V gene data show CDR1 as SGHTA and CDR2 as FQGNSA. V was trimmed by 3 bases and J by 4 bases, leaving 16 bases between them. The CDR3 has 15 residues. This CDR3 reads CASSFRGQGPYEQYF. The CDR3 DNA reads TGTGCCAGCAGCTTCAGGGGTCAGGGGCCTTACGAGCAGTACTTC.

This chain connects TRBV5-1 to TRBJ2-7; TRBD2 aligns across 7 bases. This CDR3 comprises 16 residues. The V segment lost 7 bases and the J segment 3 bases; nucleotides outside the gene matches: 16. Germline CDR1 and CDR2: SGHRS and YFSETQ. In DNA, the CDR3 is TGCGCCAGCTCCCCATTCGCTGGGACTACGCACTACGAGCAGTACTTC. Its protein is CASSPFAGTTHYEQYF.

This clonotype was seen at least ten times. This chain joins TRBV12-3 or TRBV12-4 and TRBJ1-1; weak D call: TRBD1 (5 bases). Trimming took 2 bases from V and 1 from J, leaving 11 bases between them. The CDR3 length is 15 residues. CDR3 sequence reads: CASSLRGLRNTEAFF. The DNA for the CDR3 is TGTGCCAGCAGTTTAAGGGGTCTGAGGAACACTGAAGCTTTCTTT.

This clonotype was counted ten times or more. The chain uses TRBV4-3 and TRBJ1-4; D is possibly TRBD1 (5 bases). V was shortened by 0 bases and J by 4 bases, with 9 bases between the two germline ends. Germline V gene sequence: CDR1 LGHNA, CDR2 YSLEER. This CDR3 spans 15 amino acids. The CDR3 is CASSQDGTVNEKLFF. Here the CDR3 DNA reads TGCGCCAGCAGCCAAGACGGGACCGTTAATGAAAAACTGTTTTTT.

This clonotype came up once. The V and J genes are TRBV6-6 and TRBJ2-7, with D hard to call. Trimming removed 7 bases at V and 0 bases at J, with 10 bases between. The CDR3 runs to 13 residues. Germline CDR1 is MNHNY and CDR2 is SVGAGI (reference sequence). The CDR3 spells CASTQAYSYEQYF. CDR3 sequence (DNA): TGTGCCAGCACCCAGGCTTACTCCTACGAGCAGTACTTC.

CDR3 in amino acids: CASSTRFDSEAFF. The CDR3 nucleotides read TGTGCCAGCAGCACCCGTTTCGACTCTGAAGCTTTCTTT. This chain joins TRBV7-9 and TRBJ1-1; no clear D. V was pared by 5 bases and J by 6 bases, with 13 bases between. The CDR3 loop spans 13 amino acids. CDR1 and CDR2 from the germline V gene are SEHNR and FQNEAQ (reference sequence).

This clonotype was observed many times. This sequence joins TRBV6-1 and TRBJ2-6; D is ambiguous. V lost 2 bases, J lost 0 bases, and 5 bases lay in between. The length of the CDR3 is 15 residues. Germline V gives CDR1 MNHNS, CDR2 SASEGT. This CDR3 reads CASSERFSGANVLTF. DNA for the CDR3: TGTGCCAGCAGTGAACGGTTCTCTGGGGCCAACGTCCTGACTTTC.

This clonotype has only a few counts. The chain recombines TRBV21-1 with TRBJ1-1. TRBV21-1 is a recognized pseudogene. The CDR3 loop spans 13 amino acids. The CDR3 reads CATLGPSNTEAFF. In DNA form, the CDR3 reads TGTGCCACCCTTGGCCCATCGAACACTGAAGCTTTCTTT.

Ten or more counts support this clonotype. CDR3 region: CASSQERVGTEAFF. The CDR3 bases are TGCGCCAGCAGCCAAGAGAGGGTGGGCACTGAAGCTTTCTTT. This chain links TRBV4-3 with TRBJ1-1; unclear D gene. CDR1 and CDR2 from the germline V gene are LGHNA and YSLEER. CDR3 size: 14 residues. Between the trimmed V and J ends, which lost 0 bases and 4 bases, there was a span of 9 bases.

This clonotype was counted ten times or more. This rearrangement joins TRBV7-9 to TRBJ2-7; D not resolved. Trimming took 5 bases from V and 4 from J, leaving 15 bases between them. CDR1 is SEHNR, CDR2 FQNEAQ, per germline (reference sequence). This CDR3 has 14 amino acids. The CDR3 nucleotides are TGTGCCAGCAGCAACGCACTGACAAATTACGAGCAGTACTTC. As protein: CASSNALTNYEQYF. Full variable domain (missing parts from reference TRBV7-9 and TRBJ2-7): DTGVSQNPRHKITKRGQNVTFRCDPISEHNRLYWYRQTLGQGPEFLTYFQNEAQLEKSRLLSDRFSAERPKGSFSTLEIQRTEQGDSAMYLCASSNALTNYEQYFGPGTRLTVT.